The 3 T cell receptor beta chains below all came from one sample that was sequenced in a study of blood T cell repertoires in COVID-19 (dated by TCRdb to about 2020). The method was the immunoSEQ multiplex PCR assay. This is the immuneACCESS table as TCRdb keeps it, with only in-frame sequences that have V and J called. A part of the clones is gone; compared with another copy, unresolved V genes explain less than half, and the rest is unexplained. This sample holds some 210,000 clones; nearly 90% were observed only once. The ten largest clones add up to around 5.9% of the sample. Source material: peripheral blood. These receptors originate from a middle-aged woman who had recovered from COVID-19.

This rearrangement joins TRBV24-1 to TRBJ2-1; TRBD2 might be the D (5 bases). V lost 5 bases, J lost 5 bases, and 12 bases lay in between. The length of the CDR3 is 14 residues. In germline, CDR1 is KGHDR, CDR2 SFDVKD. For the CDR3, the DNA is TGTGCCACCAGTGTTAGCCGGACTCACAATGAGCAGTTCTTC. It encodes CATSVSRTHNEQFF.

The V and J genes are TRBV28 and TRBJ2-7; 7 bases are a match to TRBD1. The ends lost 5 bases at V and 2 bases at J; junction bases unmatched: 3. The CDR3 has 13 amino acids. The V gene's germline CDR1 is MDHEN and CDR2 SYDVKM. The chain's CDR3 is CASSTGETYEQYF. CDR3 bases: TGTGCCAGCAGTACAGGGGAAACCTACGAGCAGTACTTC.

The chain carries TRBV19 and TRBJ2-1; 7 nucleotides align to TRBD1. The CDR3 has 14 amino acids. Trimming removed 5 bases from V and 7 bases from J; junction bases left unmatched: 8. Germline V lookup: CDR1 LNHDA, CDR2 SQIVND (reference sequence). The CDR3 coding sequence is TGTGCCAGTAGTCACCCGGACAGGCCTAATGAGCAGTTCTTC. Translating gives CASSHPDRPNEQFF. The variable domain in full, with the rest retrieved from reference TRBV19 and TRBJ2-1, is DGGITQSPKYLFRKEGQNVTLSCEQNLNHDAMYWYRQDPGQGLRLIYYSQIVNDFQKGDIAEGYSVSREKKESFPLTVTSAQKNPTAFYLCASSHPDRPNEQFFGPGTRLTVL.